This entry lists 19 T cell receptor beta chains sequenced from one sample in a study of T-cell reconstitution after alpha-beta-depleted transplantation in children. Unique molecular identifiers were used to barcode this TCRbeta library. TCRdb reanalysed the PCR reads using MiXCR and keeps one entry per CDR3 protein. The table shows about a million distinct CDR3 sequences, with roughly 29% occurring only once. Source: PBMCs, mostly from graft donor cells, taken 360 days after TCRalphabeta/CD19-depleted stem cell transplant. Receptors were obtained from a boy under three years old who had a stem cell transplant for SCID, so the T cells may come from the graft donor.

The CDR3 spells CASTSGQGKSGANVLTF. The CDR3 nucleotides are TGTGCCAGCACCTCGGGACAGGGAAAGTCTGGGGCCAACGTCCTGACTTTC. V is TRBV25-1 and J is TRBJ2-6; 9 nucleotides agree with TRBD1. The CDR3 is made up of 17 amino acids. Per germline, CDR1 MGHDK and CDR2 SYGVNS. Trimming cost V 7 bases and J 1 base; bases outside gene matches: 8.

V usage is TRBV28 and J usage is TRBJ1-2; D unresolved. Trimming took off 2 bases at V and 5 bases at J, with 9 bases between the two ends. The CDR3 contains 13 residues. Germline assignment: CDR1 MDHEN and CDR2 SYDVKM. CDR3 sequence reads: CASSLVTEYGYTF. DNA for the CDR3: TGTGCCAGCAGTTTAGTGACGGAGTATGGCTACACCTTC.

This chain links TRBV15 with TRBJ2-7; 7 bases fit TRBD1. V shed 0 bases, J shed 3 bases, and the junction held 8 bases outside the gene matches. Germline loops: CDR1 LNHNV, CDR2 YYDKDF (reference sequence). The CDR3 spans 16 residues. The CDR3 DNA follows: TGTGCCACCAGCAGAGAAGTCGGGACAGCAGACTACGAGCAGTACTTC. Translated, it gives CATSREVGTADYEQYF.

This chain links TRBV29-1 with TRBJ1-3; no definite D call. CDR3 length equals 13 residues. Trimming took 4 bases from V and 8 from J, leaving 15 bases between them. Germline CDR1 SQVTM, CDR2 ANQGSEA. As DNA, the CDR3 is TGCAGCGTTGCGCCCGGGCCCCGGGACACCATATATTTT. It yields the protein CSVAPGPRDTIYF.

Of note for this clonotype: Compared with germline, one end of the junction differs, possibly owing to a read error. The V and J genes are TRBV4-3 and TRBJ1-3; perhaps TRBD1 as D (5 bases). CDR3 length equals 15 residues. Germline V gene data show CDR1 as LGHNA and CDR2 as YSLEER. The CDR3 DNA reads TGCGCCAGCAGCCAAGTAGGGGACCCTGGAAACACCGTATATTTT. As protein: CASSQVGDPGNTVYF.

This clonotype was seen a handful of times. The rearrangement links TRBV5-1 to TRBJ2-3; 10 nucleotides match TRBD1. The V gene's germline CDR1 is SGHRS and CDR2 YFSETQ. The CDR3 runs to 16 residues. V was clipped by 0 bases and J by 6 bases; unmatched bases: 7. CDR3 nucleotide sequence: TGCGCCAGCAGCTTGGTGGGGACAGGGGTCCTGGATACGCAGTATTTT. This encodes CASSLVGTGVLDTQYF.

In this sample, this clonotype turned up a few times. This chain links TRBV4-3 with TRBJ2-7; 8 bases fit TRBD1. The CDR3 has 16 residues. Per germline, CDR1 LGHNA and CDR2 YSLEER. The J segment lost 3 bases and the V segment lost 0 bases, leaving 7 bases of the junction unmatched. The CDR3 nucleotides are TGCGCCAGCAGCCAAGATCCATCTGGACAGGGCTACGAGCAGTACTTC. Its protein product is CASSQDPSGQGYEQYF.

This chain uses TRBV5-1 with TRBJ2-7; a possible D gene is TRBD2 (5 bases). Germline V gene lookup returns CDR1 SGHRS and CDR2 YFSETQ. CDR3 length equals 13 residues. V shed 5 bases and J shed 5 bases, with 14 bases lying between them. The CDR3 reads CASSDTSLHEQYF. The CDR3, as DNA: TGCGCCAGCAGTGACACTAGTCTCCACGAGCAGTACTTC.

V gene TRBV12-3 or TRBV12-4 combines with J gene TRBJ2-3, with 7 bases matching TRBD2. Unmatched junction bases numbered 6, after V lost 5 bases and J lost 10 bases. The CDR3 sequence is 12 residues long. The CDR3 nucleotides read TGTGCCAGCAGTCCCCGACTAGCTGCGCAGTATTTT. Amino acid sequence: CASSPRLAAQYF.

The chain combines TRBV19 with TRBJ1-5; 7 bases are a match to TRBD1. CDR1 and CDR2 (germline): LNHDA, SQIVND (reference sequence). The CDR3 extends over 15 amino acids. The junction had 5 bases not matched to a gene; V was cut back by 4 bases and J by 2 bases. In nucleotides, the CDR3 is TGTGCCAGTAGTAATGGGGACAGTCGCAATCAGCCCCAGCATTTT. Translated: CASSNGDSRNQPQHF.

The genes are TRBV10-3 and TRBJ2-5, with D maybe TRBD1 (7 bases). This CDR3 region has 13 residues. Looked up from germline, CDR1 is ENHRY and CDR2 is SYGVKD. V was cut by 9 bases and J by 1 base, with 12 bases left in between. Written as DNA, the CDR3 is TGTGCCATAGCAGGGGGAGGCCAAGAGACCCAGTACTTC. It specifies CAIAGGGQETQYF.

This clonotype has at least ten counts. The chain combines TRBV27 with TRBJ2-1; D uncertain. The CDR3 totals 11 residues. The V gene's germline CDR1 is MNHEY and CDR2 SMNVEV (reference sequence). Trimming removed 3 bases from V and 6 bases from J, with 3 bases in between. The CDR3, as DNA: TGTGCCAGCAGTTTTGCCAATGAGCAGTTCTTC. Translated, it gives CASSFANEQFF.

This clonotype turned up a few times. The chain is built from TRBV15 and TRBJ1-4; D is unclear. The CDR3 runs to 17 residues. The germline gives CDR1 LNHNV, CDR2 YYDKDF (reference sequence). V dropped 3 bases and J dropped 7 bases, with 21 bases sitting between them. The CDR3 spells CATSSGPGLEGGEKLFF. The CDR3 nucleotides read TGTGCCACCAGCAGCGGCCCGGGCCTCGAGGGAGGTGAAAAACTGTTTTTT.

In this sample, this clonotype turned up a few times. The rearrangement links TRBV2 to TRBJ1-1; D is unresolved. The V gene lost 4 bases and the J gene lost 3 bases, with 12 bases spanning the gap. Germline V CDR1 and CDR2: SNHLY, FYNNEI. The CDR3 sequence is 14 residues long. The CDR3 nucleotides read TGTGCCAGCAGTGGAGAAGGCTGGTACACTGAAGCTTTCTTT. Translated, it gives CASSGEGWYTEAFF.

The chain is built from TRBV6-1 and TRBJ1-2; 8 bases map to TRBD1. The CDR3 loop spans 13 amino acids. Trimming at V came to 6 bases and at J to 6 bases, leaving 6 bases not matched to a gene. The V gene's germline CDR1 is MNHNS and CDR2 SASEGT. CDR3 amino acids: CASSRGQADGYTF. Written as DNA, the CDR3 is TGTGCCAGCAGCCGGGGACAGGCTGATGGCTACACCTTC.

This clonotype occurred a few times. This rearrangement joins TRBV20-1 to TRBJ2-7; perhaps TRBD1 as D (6 bases). From germline, CDR1 is DFQATT and CDR2 SNEGSKA (reference sequence). V lost 1 base to trimming and J lost 7 bases, with 11 bases between them. The CDR3 consists of 12 residues. In DNA form, the CDR3 reads TGCAGTGCTAGAGGGGGTAGGGGGGAGCAGTACTTC. The encoded protein is CSARGGRGEQYF.

This clonotype was observed a few times. J is TRBJ2-3 and V is TRBV5-1; D is perhaps TRBD2 (6 bases). The CDR3 is 14 amino acids. V dropped 2 bases and J dropped 2 bases, with 9 bases sitting between them. Germline assignment: CDR1 SGHRS and CDR2 YFSETQ. The CDR3 DNA follows: TGCGCCAGCAGCTTCGGGGGTCACACAGATACGCAGTATTTT. Protein sequence: CASSFGGHTDTQYF.

The table lists this clonotype with a few counts. The rearrangement links TRBV20-1 to TRBJ2-3; 11 nucleotides align to TRBD2. J gave up 4 bases and V 3 bases, and 6 bases lay outside the gene matches. CDR1 is DFQATT, CDR2 SNEGSKA, per germline (reference sequence). The CDR3 has 15 amino acids. In DNA form, the CDR3 reads TGCAGTGCTAGGACCCTTAGCGGGGGGGCAGATACGCAGTATTTT. Encoded protein: CSARTLSGGADTQYF.

The chain has TRBV28 and TRBJ2-5, with 9 bases matching TRBD2. The length of the CDR3 is 17 residues. Looked up from germline, CDR1 is MDHEN and CDR2 is SYDVKM. V was pared by 3 bases and J by 2 bases, with 10 bases of the junction left unmatched. The CDR3 sequence is CASSLLATSGYQETQYF. Written as DNA, the CDR3 is TGTGCCAGCAGTTTGTTAGCGACTAGCGGTTATCAAGAGACCCAGTACTTC.